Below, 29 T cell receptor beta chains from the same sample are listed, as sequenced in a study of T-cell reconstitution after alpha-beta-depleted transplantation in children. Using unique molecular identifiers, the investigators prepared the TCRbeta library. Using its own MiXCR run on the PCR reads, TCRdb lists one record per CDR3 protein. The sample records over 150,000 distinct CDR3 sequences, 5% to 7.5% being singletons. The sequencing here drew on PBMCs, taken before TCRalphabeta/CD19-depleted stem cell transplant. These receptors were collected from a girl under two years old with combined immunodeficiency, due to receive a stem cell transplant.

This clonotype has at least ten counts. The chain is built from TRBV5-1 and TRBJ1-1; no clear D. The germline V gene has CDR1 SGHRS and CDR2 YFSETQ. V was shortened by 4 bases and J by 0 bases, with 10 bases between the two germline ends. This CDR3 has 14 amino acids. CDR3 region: CASSHDTLNTEAFF. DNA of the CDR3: TGCGCCAGCAGCCATGACACCCTGAACACTGAAGCTTTCTTT.

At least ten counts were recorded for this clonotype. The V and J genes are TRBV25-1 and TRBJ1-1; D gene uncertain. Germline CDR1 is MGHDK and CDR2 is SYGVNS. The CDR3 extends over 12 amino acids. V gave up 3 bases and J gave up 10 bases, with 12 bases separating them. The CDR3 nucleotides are TGTGCCAGCAGTGAGTACGGTTTAAGAGCTTTCTTT. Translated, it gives CASSEYGLRAFF. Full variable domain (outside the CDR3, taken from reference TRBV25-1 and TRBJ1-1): EADIYQTPRYLVIGTGKKITLECSQTMGHDKMYWYQQDPGMELHLIHYSYGVNSTEKGDLSSESTVSRIRTEHFPLTLESARPSHTSQYLCASSEYGLRAFFGQGTRLTVV.

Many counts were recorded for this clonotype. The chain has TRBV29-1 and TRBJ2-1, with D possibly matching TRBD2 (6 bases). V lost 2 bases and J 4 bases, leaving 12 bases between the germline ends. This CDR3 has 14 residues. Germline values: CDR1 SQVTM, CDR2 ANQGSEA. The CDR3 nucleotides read TGCAGCGTTGAACGGGGGATGGGGTACAATGAGCAGTTCTTC. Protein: CSVERGMGYNEQFF.

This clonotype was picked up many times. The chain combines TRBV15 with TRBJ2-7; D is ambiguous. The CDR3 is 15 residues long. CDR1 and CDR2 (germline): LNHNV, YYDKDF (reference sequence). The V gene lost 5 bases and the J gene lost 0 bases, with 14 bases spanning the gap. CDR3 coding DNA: TGTGCCACCAGCGACCGGAGCCTTAGCTCCTACGAGCAGTACTTC. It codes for CATSDRSLSSYEQYF.

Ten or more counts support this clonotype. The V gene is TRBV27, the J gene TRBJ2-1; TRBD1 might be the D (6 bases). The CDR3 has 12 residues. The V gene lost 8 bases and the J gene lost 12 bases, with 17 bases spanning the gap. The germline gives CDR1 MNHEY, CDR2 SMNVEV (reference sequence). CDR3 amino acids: CASGGPGVSQFF. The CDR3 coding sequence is TGTGCCAGCGGCGGCCCAGGGGTTTCGCAGTTCTTC.

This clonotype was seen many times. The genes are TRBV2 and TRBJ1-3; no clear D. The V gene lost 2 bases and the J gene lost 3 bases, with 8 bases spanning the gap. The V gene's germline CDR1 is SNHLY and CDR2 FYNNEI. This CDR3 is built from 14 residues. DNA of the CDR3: TGTGCCAGCAGTGAAAGGGTGGATGGAAACACCATATATTTT. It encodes CASSERVDGNTIYF.

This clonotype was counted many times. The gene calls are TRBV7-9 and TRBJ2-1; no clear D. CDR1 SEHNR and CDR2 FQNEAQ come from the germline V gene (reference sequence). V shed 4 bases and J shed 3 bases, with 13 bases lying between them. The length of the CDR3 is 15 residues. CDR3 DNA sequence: TGTGCCAGCAGCTCGGCCAGTGATAACTACAATGAGCAGTTCTTC. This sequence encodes CASSSASDNYNEQFF. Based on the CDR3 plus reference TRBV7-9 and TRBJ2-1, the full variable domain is DTGVSQNPRHKITKRGQNVTFRCDPISEHNRLYWYRQTLGQGPEFLTYFQNEAQLEKSRLLSDRFSAERPKGSFSTLEIQRTEQGDSAMYLCASSSASDNYNEQFFGPGTRLTVL.

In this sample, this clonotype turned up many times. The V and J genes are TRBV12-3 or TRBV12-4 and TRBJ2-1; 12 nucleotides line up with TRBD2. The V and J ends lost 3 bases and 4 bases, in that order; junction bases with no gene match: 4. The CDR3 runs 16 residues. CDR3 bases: TGTGCCAGCAGTTTTGTCCTAGCGGGAGGGTACAATGAGCAGTTCTTC. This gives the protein CASSFVLAGGYNEQFF.

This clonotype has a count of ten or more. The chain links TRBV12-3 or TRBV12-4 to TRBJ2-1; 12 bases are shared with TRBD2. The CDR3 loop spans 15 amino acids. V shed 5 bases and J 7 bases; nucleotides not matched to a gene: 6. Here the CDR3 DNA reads TGTGCCAGCAGTCAACTAGCGGGGGGACAAAATGAGCAGTTCTTC. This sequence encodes CASSQLAGGQNEQFF.

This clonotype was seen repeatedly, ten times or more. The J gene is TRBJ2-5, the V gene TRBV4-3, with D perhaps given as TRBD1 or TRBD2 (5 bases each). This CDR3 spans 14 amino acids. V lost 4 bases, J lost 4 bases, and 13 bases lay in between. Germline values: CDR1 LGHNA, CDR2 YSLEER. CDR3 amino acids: CASSRDLKGETQYF. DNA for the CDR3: TGCGCCAGCAGCCGGGACCTCAAGGGAGAGACCCAGTACTTC.

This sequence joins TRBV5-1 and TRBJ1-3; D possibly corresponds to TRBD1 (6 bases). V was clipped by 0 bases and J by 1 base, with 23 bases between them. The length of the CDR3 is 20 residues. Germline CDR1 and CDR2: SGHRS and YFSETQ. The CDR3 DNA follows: TGCGCCAGCAGCTTGGGGATCGGGCCACAGGGTCTCCATTCTGGAAACACCATATATTTT. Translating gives CASSLGIGPQGLHSGNTIYF.

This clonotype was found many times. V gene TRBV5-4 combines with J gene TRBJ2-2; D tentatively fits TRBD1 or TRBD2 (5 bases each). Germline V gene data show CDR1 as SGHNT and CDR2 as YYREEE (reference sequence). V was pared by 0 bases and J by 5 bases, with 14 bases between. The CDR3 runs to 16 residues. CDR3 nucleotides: TGTGCCAGCAGCTTGGGAGGGACGGTGGGGACCGGGGAGCTGTTTTTT. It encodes CASSLGGTVGTGELFF.

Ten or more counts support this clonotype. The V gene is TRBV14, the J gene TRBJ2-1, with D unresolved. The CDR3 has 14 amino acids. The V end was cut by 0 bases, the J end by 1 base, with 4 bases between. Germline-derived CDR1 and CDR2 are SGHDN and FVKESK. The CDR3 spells CASSQEGSYNEQFF. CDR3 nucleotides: TGTGCCAGCAGCCAAGAGGGGTCCTACAATGAGCAGTTCTTC.

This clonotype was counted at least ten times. The CDR3 nucleotides read TGCGCCAGCAGCCAAGATCGAGGGCAGGTCTCCGGGCCTTTCTTT. It translates to CASSQDRGQVSGPFF. This chain connects TRBV4-3 to TRBJ1-1; D uncertain. Trimming left V 0 bases short and J 12 bases short, with 20 bases between. The CDR3 is made up of 15 amino acids. Germline-derived CDR1 and CDR2 are LGHNA and YSLEER.

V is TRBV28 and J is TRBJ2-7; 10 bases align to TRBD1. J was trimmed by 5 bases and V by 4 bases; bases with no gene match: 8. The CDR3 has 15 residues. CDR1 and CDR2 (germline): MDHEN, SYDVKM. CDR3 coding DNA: TGTGCCAGCAGTTCATACCCGGGACAGGGGCACGAGCAGTACTTC. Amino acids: CASSSYPGQGHEQYF.

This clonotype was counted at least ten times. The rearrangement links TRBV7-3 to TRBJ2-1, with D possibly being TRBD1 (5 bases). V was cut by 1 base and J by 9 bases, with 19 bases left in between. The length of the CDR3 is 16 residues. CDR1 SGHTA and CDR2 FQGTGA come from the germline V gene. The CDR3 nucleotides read TGTGCCAGCAGCTTAATACGGTCTATGAAGCAGGGTGAGCAGTTCTTC. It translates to CASSLIRSMKQGEQFF. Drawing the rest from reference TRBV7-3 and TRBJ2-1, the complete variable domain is GAGVSQTPSNKVTEKGKYVELRCDPISGHTALYWYRQSLGQGPEFLIYFQGTGAADDSGLPNDRFFAVRPEGSVSTLKIQRTERGDSAVYLCASSLIRSMKQGEQFFGPGTRLTVL.

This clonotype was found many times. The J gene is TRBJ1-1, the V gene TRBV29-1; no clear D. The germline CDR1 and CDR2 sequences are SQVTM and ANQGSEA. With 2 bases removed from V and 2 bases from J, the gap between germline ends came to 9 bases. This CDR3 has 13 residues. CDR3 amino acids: CSVETEKNTEAFF. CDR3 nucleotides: TGCAGCGTTGAAACCGAGAAAAACACTGAAGCTTTCTTT. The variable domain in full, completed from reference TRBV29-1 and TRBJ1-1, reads SAVISQKPSRDICQRGTSLTIQCQVDSQVTMMFWYRQQPGQSLTLIATANQGSEATYESGFVIDKFPISRPNLTFSTLTVSNMSPEDSSIYLCSVETEKNTEAFFGQGTRLTVV.

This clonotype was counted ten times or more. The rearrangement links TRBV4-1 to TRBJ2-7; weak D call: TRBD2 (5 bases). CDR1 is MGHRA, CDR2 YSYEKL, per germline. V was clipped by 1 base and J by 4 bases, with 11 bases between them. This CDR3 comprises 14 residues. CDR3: CASSQGYGNYEQYF. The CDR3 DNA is TGCGCCAGCAGCCAAGGGTACGGGAATTACGAGCAGTACTTC.

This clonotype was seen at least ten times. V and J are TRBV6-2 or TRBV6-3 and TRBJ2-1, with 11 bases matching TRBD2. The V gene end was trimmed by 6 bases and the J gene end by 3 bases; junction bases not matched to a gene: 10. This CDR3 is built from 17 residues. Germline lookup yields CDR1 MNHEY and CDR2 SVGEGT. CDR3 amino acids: CASSKPGLADYYNEQFF. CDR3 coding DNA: TGTGCCAGCAGCAAGCCGGGACTAGCGGACTACTACAATGAGCAGTTCTTC.

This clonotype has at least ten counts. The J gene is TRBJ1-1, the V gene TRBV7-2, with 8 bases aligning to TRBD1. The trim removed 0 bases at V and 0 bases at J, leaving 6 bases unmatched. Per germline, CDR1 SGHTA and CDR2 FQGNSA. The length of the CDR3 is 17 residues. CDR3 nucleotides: TGTGCCAGCAGCTTAGCGCTGACAGGGGCCATGAACACTGAAGCTTTCTTT. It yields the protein CASSLALTGAMNTEAFF.

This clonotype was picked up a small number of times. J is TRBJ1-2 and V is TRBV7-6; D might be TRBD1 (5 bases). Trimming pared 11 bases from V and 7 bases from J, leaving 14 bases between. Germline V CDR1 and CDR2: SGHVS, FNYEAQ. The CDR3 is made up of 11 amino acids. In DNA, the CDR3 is TGTGCCGCCAGAGGGGCGGGTGGCTACACCTTC. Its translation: CAARGAGGYTF.

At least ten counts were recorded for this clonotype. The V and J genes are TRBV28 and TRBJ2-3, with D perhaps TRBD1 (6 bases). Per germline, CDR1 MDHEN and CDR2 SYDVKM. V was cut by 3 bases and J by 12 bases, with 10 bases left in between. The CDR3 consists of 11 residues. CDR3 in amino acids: CASSLGAAQYF. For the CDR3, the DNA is TGTGCCAGCAGTTTGGGGGCCGCCCAGTATTTT.

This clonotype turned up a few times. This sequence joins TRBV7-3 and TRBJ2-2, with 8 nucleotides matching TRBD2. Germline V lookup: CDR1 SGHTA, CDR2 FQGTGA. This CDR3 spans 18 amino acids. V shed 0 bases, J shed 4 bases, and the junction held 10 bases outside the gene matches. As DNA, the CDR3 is TGTGCCAGCAGCTTAACGGCCCAGACTAGCGTTTTCACCGGGGAGCTGTTTTTT. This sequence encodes CASSLTAQTSVFTGELFF.

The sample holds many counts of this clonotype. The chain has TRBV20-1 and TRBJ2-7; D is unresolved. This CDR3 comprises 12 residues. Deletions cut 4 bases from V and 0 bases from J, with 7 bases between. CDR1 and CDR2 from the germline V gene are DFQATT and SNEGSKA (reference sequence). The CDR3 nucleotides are TGCAGTGCTATGAGGAGCTCCTACGAGCAGTACTTC. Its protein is CSAMRSSYEQYF.

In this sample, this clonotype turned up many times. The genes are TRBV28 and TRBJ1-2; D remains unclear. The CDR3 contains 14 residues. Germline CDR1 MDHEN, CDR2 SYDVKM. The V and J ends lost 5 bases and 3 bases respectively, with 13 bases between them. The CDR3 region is CASSLMGEYYGYTF. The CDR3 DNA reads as TGTGCCAGCAGTCTAATGGGAGAGTACTATGGCTACACCTTC.

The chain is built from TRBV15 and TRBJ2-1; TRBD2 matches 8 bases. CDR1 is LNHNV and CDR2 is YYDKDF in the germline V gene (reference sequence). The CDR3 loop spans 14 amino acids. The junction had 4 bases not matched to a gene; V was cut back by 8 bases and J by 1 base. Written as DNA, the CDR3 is TGTGCCACCGCGAGCGGGAGATCCTACAATGAGCAGTTCTTC. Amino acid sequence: CATASGRSYNEQFF.

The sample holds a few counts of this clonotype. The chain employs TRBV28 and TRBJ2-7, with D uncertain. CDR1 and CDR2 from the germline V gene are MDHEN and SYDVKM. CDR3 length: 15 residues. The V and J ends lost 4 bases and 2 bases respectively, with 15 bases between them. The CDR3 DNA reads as TGTGCCAGCAGTTCCCCGTTACCTATTACCTACGAGCAGTACTTC. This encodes CASSSPLPITYEQYF.

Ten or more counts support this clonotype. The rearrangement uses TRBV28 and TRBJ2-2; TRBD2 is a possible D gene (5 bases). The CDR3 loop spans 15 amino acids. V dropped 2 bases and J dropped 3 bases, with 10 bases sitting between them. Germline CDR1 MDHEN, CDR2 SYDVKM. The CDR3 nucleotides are TGTGCCAGCAGTTTAAGGACTGACTACACCGGGGAGCTGTTTTTT. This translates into CASSLRTDYTGELFF.

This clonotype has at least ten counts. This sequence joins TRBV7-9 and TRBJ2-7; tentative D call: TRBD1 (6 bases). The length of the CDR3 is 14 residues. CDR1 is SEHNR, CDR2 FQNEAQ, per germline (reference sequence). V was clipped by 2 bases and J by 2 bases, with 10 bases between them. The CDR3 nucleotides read TGTGCCAGCAGCTTAAGCTGGGGGCCCTACGAGCAGTACTTC. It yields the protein CASSLSWGPYEQYF.